The entry below gives a single TCR beta chain sequence along with its context. Its antigen is not identified. Use of 60 Vbeta and 13 Jbeta primers characterized the PCR. Repertoires were generated with immunoSEQ multiplex PCR, while TCRdb's copy carries only in-frame clones and drops some. The sample table sets out around 100,000 clones. The sample comes from a study of cytomegalovirus exposure and HLA in healthy donors. Study-wide context: Earlier, 95 million to 130 million unique TCR beta sequences were recovered from around 180 million T cells by an analysis.

Trimming shortened V by 0 bases and J by 4 bases, and 12 bases separated the two germline ends. The CDR3 has 15 amino acids. The germline CDR1 and CDR2 sequences are LNHNV and YYDKDF (reference sequence). Study-level points and caveats: The study listed approximately 160 cytomegalovirus-associated TCR beta chains. In a later analysis, productive TCRs from donors in an Asian-associated ancestry cluster reportedly carried fewer N-insertions than the cohort mean.

V usage is TRBV15 and J usage is TRBJ1-2; D perhaps matches TRBD1 (5 bases). This TCR was sampled from a man aged 40-49 years in good health and CMV-seronegative. Sequenced: PBMCs. CDR3 amino acids: CATSREGQGGYGYTF. CDR3 coding DNA: TGTGCCACCAGCAGAGAGGGGCAGGGAGGCTATGGCTACACCTTC.